This T cell receptor beta chain stems from a study of regulatory T cells in long-lasting Graves disease. Study results and limitations: Relative to newly diagnosed Graves' patients, persistent ones had lower TCR diversity. Persistent patients shared more public clonotypes (about 2,700) than newly diagnosed patients (around 1,000). Peripheral blood, not thyroid tissue, was the sole material studied.

Noted time point: persistent/refractory GD, antithyroid drugs over 5 years with positive TRAb. Extracted PBMC RNA gave rise to the TCR library. An endocrinology department located in Xi'an, China, was where the patients came from. Building the TCR beta libraries relied on iRepertoire HTBI primers, and CDR3 regions underwent Arm-PCR. TCRdb called the multiplex PCR reads again in MiXCR, with one record for every CDR3 protein. Among hundreds of thousands of distinct CDR3 sequences listed, more than 20% were seen once. Trimming took 5 bases from V and 5 from J, leaving 18 bases between them. Germline V lookup: CDR1 SNHLY, CDR2 FYNNEI. The CDR3 length is 15 residues. This clonotype was found many times. What it binds is unknown.

This receptor was identified in a female donor with Graves disease. This rearrangement joins TRBV2 to TRBJ2-5, with a tentative D call TRBD2 (5 bases). The sample here was peripheral blood mononuclear cells (PBMCs), taken when the disease was refractory, from a patient treated with antithyroid drugs. CDR3 bases: TGTGCCAGCAGTACCGGGGTCCCCGGCGGGGAGACCCAGTACTTC. Translation: CASSTGVPGGETQYF. The full variable domain, with the rest looked up from reference TRBV2 and TRBJ2-5, is EPEVTQTPSHQVTQMGQEVILRCVPISNHLYFYWYRQILGQKVEFLVSFYNNEISEKSEIFDDQFSVERPDGSNFTLKIRSTKLEDSAMYFCASSTGVPGGETQYFGPGTRLLVL.